This T cell receptor (beta chain) was identified in a study of blood T cell repertoires in COVID-19. In the study overall: COVID-19 samples from acute and convalescent phases originated in the United States, Italy and Spain. PBMCs, B-cell-depleted T cells, or T cells provided the cDNA or gDNA that made up the material.

Authors' analysis steps: Reference gene primer amplification gave estimated nucleated cell counts. Using immunoSEQ multiplex PCR, the repertoire was profiled, and TCRdb retains in-frame clones only, with some absent. For V, J and clone size, that table is used; D and trimming come from the DNA. The table shows about 270,000 clones, with around four fifths occurring only once. The sequence was collected from a woman between 45 and 60 years old with active or convalescent COVID-19. Sequencing input: peripheral blood.

CDR3 region: CASSGLAGDTGELFF. CDR3 DNA: TGTGCCAGCAGCGGACTAGCGGGGGACACCGGGGAGCTGTTTTTT. This rearrangement joins TRBV27 to TRBJ2-2; 13 positions agree with TRBD2. The CDR3 contains 15 residues. Germline trimming cut 6 bases from V and 3 bases from J; bases unmatched to any gene: 1. Germline V lookup: CDR1 MNHEY, CDR2 SMNVEV (reference sequence).